The source of this T cell receptor (beta chain) is a study of blood T cell repertoires in COVID-19. Study-level background: Samples came from the United States, Italy and Spain, spanning acute and convalescent COVID-19. PBMCs, B-cell-depleted T cells, or T cells provided the cDNA or gDNA that made up the material.

CDR1 is MNHEY and CDR2 is SVGAGI in the germline V gene. The V and J ends lost 6 bases and 1 base respectively, with 9 bases between them. The CDR3 totals 13 residues. Authors' analysis steps: The authors estimated nucleated cell counts from reference gene primer amplification. Here immunoSEQ multiplex PCR was the method, and the copy in TCRdb shows in-frame clones only, minus some. The D gene and trimming were derived from the DNA, and the V and J assignments and clone size from that table. The repertoire includes about 110,000 clones, 70% to 80% of them detected once, and about 1% sits in the top ten.

The genes are TRBV6-5 and TRBJ1-1, with D perhaps matching TRBD1 (6 bases). The sequence derives from a human donor with acute or convalescent COVID-19. The donor label of this sample is uncertain. The sample taken for sequencing was peripheral blood. The CDR3 bases are TGTGCCAGCAGGGTGACAGGGAACACTGAAGCTTTCTTT. Its protein product is CASRVTGNTEAFF.